This is a list of T cell receptor beta chains from one sample in a study of T cells in Graves' hyperthyroidism and ophthalmopathy. TCRdb reprocessed the multiplex PCR reads with MiXCR, giving one entry per CDR3 protein. The sample records about 560,000 distinct CDR3 sequences, around 15% being singletons. The sample was blood. Receptors were obtained from a woman younger than 35 with Graves' hyperthyroidism. Both conserved end residues are part of each CDR3. The D gene is left open where the match is weak. Where a row states a size, it is once, few, many or the class of an expanded clone; other rows omit it.

few	TRBV14	TRBD1	TRBJ2-5	TGTGCCAGCAGCCCCTACAGGGGAAGGACCCAGTACTTC	CASSPYRGRTQYF
NA	TRBV27	NA	TRBJ2-7	TGTGCCAGCAGTTTTGGGGGGACGGGGTACGAGCAGTACTTC	CASSFGGTGYEQYF
NA	TRBV20-1	NA	TRBJ1-4	TGCAGTGCTAGAGATCCTGGGACCTCTAATGAAAAACTGTTTTTT	CSARDPGTSNEKLFF
many	TRBV20-1	NA	TRBJ2-1	TGCAGTGCTCAGGTCGGAGCCACCGATGAGCAGTTCTTC	CSAQVGATDEQFF
many	TRBV2	NA	TRBJ1-1	TGTGCCAGCCTTCGACAACCTCTTAACACTGAAGCTTTCTTT	CASLRQPLNTEAFF
many	TRBV28	NA	TRBJ1-1	TGTGCCAGCAGTCCCCGGGGAGGGGCTAGCACTGAAGCTTTCTTT	CASSPRGGASTEAFF
NA	TRBV24-1	TRBD2	TRBJ2-3	TGTGCCACCAGTGGTTCCTCCCGACTAGCAGGTTGGAGCACAGATACGCAGTATTTT	CATSGSSRLAGWSTDTQYF
few	TRBV3-1	NA	TRBJ1-5	TGTGCCAGCAGCCAAGGCCAGGATAGCAATCAGCCCCAGCATTTT	CASSQGQDSNQPQHF
few	TRBV15	TRBD1	TRBJ1-2	TGTGCCACCAGCAGATTCGACAGGGACCTTCATGGCTACACCTTC	CATSRFDRDLHGYTF
many	TRBV5-1	TRBD1	TRBJ2-1	TGCGCCAGCAGCTGGGGCCCTCGGCAGGGGGCGCGAGATGAGCAGTTCTTC	CASSWGPRQGARDEQFF
few	TRBV12-3/TRBV12-4	NA	TRBJ2-1	TGTGCCAGCAGCCCGACGGGCCCCTACAATGAGCAGTTCTTC	CASSPTGPYNEQFF
few	TRBV12-5	TRBD1	TRBJ2-7	TGTGCTAGCGCAACCGGGACAGGGGCCTACGAGCAGTACTTC	CASATGTGAYEQYF
few	TRBV18	NA	TRBJ1-1	TGTGCCAGCTCACCATTGTTCGGGGGGAACACTGAAGCTTTCTTT	CASSPLFGGNTEAFF
NA	TRBV12-3/TRBV12-4	NA	TRBJ2-1	TGTGCCAGCAAAGGGACAACAAATGAGCAGTTCTTC	CASKGTTNEQFF
few	TRBV7-9	NA	TRBJ2-3	TGTGCCAGCAGCCTTCAAGGCCCTAGCACAGATACGCAGTATTTT	CASSLQGPSTDTQYF
few	TRBV5-1	NA	TRBJ2-7	TGCGCCAGCAGCCGAGTGGGCCAGGAGACCTACGAGCAGTACTTC	CASSRVGQETYEQYF
few	TRBV4-2	NA	TRBJ1-3	TGTGCCAGCAGCCAACCCCGGGCCTTAGGAAACACCATATATTTT	CASSQPRALGNTIYF
few	TRBV19	NA	TRBJ2-7	TGTGCCAGTAGTATCCAGGGGGGGTACGAGCAGTACTTC	CASSIQGGYEQYF
NA	TRBV29-1	NA	TRBJ1-2	TGCAGCGTTGGATGGGGAGGGCAGGGAGAGGGTGGCTACACCTTC	CSVGWGGQGEGGYTF
NA	TRBV12-3/TRBV12-4	TRBD1	TRBJ1-1	TGTGCCAGCAGGGGGGGGACAGGGGGCACTGAAGCTTTCTTT	CASRGGTGGTEAFF
NA	TRBV20-1	TRBD2	TRBJ2-7	TGCAGCGGGACTAGCGGGACCTACGAGCAGTACTTC	CSGTSGTYEQYF
NA	TRBV3-1	NA	TRBJ1-2	TGTGCCAGCAGCCAAGTTACAGCTAACCATGGCTACACCTTC	CASSQVTANHGYTF
NA	TRBV10-3	NA	TRBJ1-6	TGTGCCATCAGTGAGTCGGGGGTAATGGATTCACCCCTCCACTTT	CAISESGVMDSPLHF
NA	TRBV14	NA	TRBJ2-1	TGTGCCAGCAGCCAAGTAGCGAGATACAATGAGCAGTTCTTC	CASSQVARYNEQFF
many	TRBV28	NA	TRBJ2-1	TGTGCCAGCAGTTCGACTAGACGGTCCTACAATGAGCAGTTCTTC	CASSSTRRSYNEQFF
NA	TRBV20-1	NA	TRBJ2-7	TGCAGTGCTAGGGACAACTCCTACGAGCAGCACTTC	CSARDNSYEQHF
few	TRBV6-2/TRBV6-3	NA	TRBJ1-1	TGTGCCAGCAGTTACCCGGGGATACCGAACACTGAAGCTTTCTTT	CASSYPGIPNTEAFF
many	TRBV11-3	TRBD1	TRBJ1-1	TGTGCCAGCAGGTTGAGACAGGGTTCTGAAGCTTTCTTT	CASRLRQGSEAFF
few	TRBV19	TRBD2	TRBJ2-5	TGTGCCAGTAGTAAGATAACTAGCGGGTCCTTCCAAGAGACCCAGTACTTC	CASSKITSGSFQETQYF
NA	TRBV5-1	NA	TRBJ1-2	TGCGCCAGCAGCTTGGACCCGACAAGCGGCTACACCTTC	CASSLDPTSGYTF
NA	TRBV6-1	NA	TRBJ1-2	TGTGCCAGCAGCGCCGGCTTGGGTGGCTACACCTTC	CASSAGLGGYTF
NA	TRBV6-6	TRBD1	TRBJ2-5	TGTGCCAGCAGTTACCTGACAGGGGGTGATTTCGGGGAGACCCAGTACTTC	CASSYLTGGDFGETQYF
many	TRBV12-5	TRBD2	TRBJ2-1	TGTGCTAGTGGTTCGGGACTAGCGGGAGGGCCCTACAATGAGCAGTTCTTC	CASGSGLAGGPYNEQFF
many	TRBV10-1	NA	TRBJ1-1	TGTGCCAGCAGTGAAATGAACACTGAAGCTTTCTTT	CASSEMNTEAFF
few	TRBV12-3/TRBV12-4	TRBD2	TRBJ2-1	TGTGCCAGCAGACCATCTAGCGGGGGGCCCCTAAATGAGCAGTTCTTC	CASRPSSGGPLNEQFF
many	TRBV7-9	NA	TRBJ2-3	TGTGCCAGCAGGCCCGGGCCGGTGGGAGATACGCAGTATTTT	CASRPGPVGDTQYF
NA	TRBV24-1	NA	TRBJ1-5	TGTGCCACCCGGTCAGGGTTAAGGTCTGTCCGACAGCCCCAGCATTTT	CATRSGLRSVRQPQHF
NA	TRBV20-1	NA	TRBJ2-2	TGCAGTGCTAGTCCTGGCAGCGTGAACACCGGGGAGCTGTTTTTT	CSASPGSVNTGELFF
few	TRBV27	NA	TRBJ2-1	TGTGCCAGCAGTTCACGGGCCCTGAAGTTCTTC	CASSSRALKFF
NA	TRBV7-9	NA	TRBJ1-5	TGTGCCAGCAGCCTCCCGGGCGGTGCTCAGCCCCAGCATTTT	CASSLPGGAQPQHF
many	TRBV20-1	TRBD2	TRBJ2-5	TGCAGTGCTAGCCTAGCGGGAGTCCGGACCCAGTACTTC	CSASLAGVRTQYF